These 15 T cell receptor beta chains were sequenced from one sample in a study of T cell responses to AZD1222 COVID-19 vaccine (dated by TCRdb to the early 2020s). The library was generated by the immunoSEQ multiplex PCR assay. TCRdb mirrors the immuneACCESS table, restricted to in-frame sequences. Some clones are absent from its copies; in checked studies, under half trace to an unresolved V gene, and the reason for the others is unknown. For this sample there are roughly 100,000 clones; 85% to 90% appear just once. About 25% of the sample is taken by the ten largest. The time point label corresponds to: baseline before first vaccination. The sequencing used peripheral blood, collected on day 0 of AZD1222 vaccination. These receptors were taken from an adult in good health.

CDR3: CAWELGVNQPQHF. Written as DNA, the CDR3 is TGTGCCTGGGAGCTGGGGGTAAATCAGCCCCAGCATTTT. This chain connects TRBV30 to TRBJ1-5; a weak D match, TRBD1 (5 bases). V was cut by 5 bases and J by 4 bases, with 12 bases left in between. Germline V gene sequence: CDR1 GTSNPN, CDR2 SVGIG (reference sequence). This CDR3 contains 13 residues.

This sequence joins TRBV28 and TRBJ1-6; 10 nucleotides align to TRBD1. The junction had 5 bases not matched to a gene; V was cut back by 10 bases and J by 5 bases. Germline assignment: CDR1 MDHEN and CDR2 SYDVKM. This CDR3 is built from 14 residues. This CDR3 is CATKTGGNNSPLHF. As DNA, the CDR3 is TGTGCCACCAAGACAGGGGGCAATAATTCACCCCTCCACTTT.

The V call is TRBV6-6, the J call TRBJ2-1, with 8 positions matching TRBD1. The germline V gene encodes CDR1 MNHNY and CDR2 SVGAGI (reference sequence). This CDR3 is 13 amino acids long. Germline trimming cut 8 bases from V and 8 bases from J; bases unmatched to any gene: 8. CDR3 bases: TGTGCCAGCCTGGACAGGGTTGTAGATGAGCAGTTCTTC. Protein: CASLDRVVDEQFF.

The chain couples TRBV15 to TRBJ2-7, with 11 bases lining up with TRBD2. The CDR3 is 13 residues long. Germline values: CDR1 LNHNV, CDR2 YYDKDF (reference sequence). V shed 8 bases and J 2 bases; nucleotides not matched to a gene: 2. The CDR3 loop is CATGTSGPYEQYF. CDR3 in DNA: TGTGCCACCGGGACTAGCGGTCCCTACGAGCAGTACTTC.

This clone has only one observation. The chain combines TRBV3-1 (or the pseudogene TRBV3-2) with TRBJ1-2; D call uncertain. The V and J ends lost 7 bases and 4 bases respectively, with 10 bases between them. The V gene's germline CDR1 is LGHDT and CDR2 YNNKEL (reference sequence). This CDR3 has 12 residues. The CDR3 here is CASTTGSYGYTF. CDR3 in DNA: TGTGCCAGCACCACGGGAAGCTATGGCTACACCTTC.

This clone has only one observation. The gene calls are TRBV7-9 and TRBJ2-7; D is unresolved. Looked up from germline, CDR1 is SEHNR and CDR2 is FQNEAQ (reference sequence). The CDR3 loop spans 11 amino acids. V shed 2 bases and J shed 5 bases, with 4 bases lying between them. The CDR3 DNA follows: TGTGCCAGCAGCTTATTCCACGAGCAGTACTTC. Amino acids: CASSLFHEQYF.

CDR3 DNA sequence: TGTGCCAGCAGAGCCGGGACTAGCGGATCCTACGAGCAGTACTTC. This codes for CASRAGTSGSYEQYF. The rearrangement uses TRBV2 and TRBJ2-7, with TRBD2 identical over 11 bases. Germline V gene data show CDR1 as SNHLY and CDR2 as FYNNEI. CDR3 size: 15 residues. After removal of 6 bases from V and 1 base from J, the junction contained 5 bases not matched to a gene.

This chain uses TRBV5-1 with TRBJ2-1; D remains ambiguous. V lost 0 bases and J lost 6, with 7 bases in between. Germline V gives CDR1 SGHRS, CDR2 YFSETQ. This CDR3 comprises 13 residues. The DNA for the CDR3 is TGCGCCAGCAGCTTGGAGGCAGTCAATGAGCAGTTCTTC. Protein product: CASSLEAVNEQFF.

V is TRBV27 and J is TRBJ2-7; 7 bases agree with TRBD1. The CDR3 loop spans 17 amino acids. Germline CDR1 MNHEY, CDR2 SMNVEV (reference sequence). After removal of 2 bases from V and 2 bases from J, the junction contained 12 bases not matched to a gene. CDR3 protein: CASSLSVGTVTTYEQYF. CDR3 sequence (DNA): TGTGCCAGCAGTTTAAGCGTCGGGACAGTTACCACCTACGAGCAGTACTTC.

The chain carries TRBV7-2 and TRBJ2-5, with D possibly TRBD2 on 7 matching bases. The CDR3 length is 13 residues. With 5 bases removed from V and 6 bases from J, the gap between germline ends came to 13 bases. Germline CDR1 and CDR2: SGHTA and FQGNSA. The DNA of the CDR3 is TGTGCCAGCAGCGGTAGGGGGGGCAAGACCCAGTACTTC. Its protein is CASSGRGGKTQYF.

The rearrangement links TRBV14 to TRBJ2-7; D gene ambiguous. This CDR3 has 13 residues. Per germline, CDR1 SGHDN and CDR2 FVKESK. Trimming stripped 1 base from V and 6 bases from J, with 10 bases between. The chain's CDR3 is CASSQVALAEQYF. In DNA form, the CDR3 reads TGTGCCAGCAGCCAAGTTGCATTGGCCGAGCAGTACTTC.

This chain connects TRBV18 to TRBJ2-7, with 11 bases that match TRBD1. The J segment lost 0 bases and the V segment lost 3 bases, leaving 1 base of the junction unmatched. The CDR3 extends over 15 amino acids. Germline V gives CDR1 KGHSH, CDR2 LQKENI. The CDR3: CASSPGTGGSYEQYF. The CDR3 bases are TGTGCCAGCTCACCCGGGACAGGGGGCTCCTACGAGCAGTACTTC.

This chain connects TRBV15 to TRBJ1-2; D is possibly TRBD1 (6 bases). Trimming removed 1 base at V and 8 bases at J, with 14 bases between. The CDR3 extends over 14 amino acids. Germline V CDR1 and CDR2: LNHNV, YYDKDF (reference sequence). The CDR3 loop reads CATSRVGGREGYTF. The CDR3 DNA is TGTGCCACCAGCAGAGTGGGGGGGCGAGAAGGCTACACCTTC. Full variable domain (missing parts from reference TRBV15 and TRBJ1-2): DAMVIQNPRYQVTQFGKPVTLSCSQTLNHNVMYWYQQKSSQAPKLLFHYYDKDFNNEADTPDNFQSRRPNTSFCFLDIRSPGLGDTAMYLCATSRVGGREGYTFGSGTRLTVV.

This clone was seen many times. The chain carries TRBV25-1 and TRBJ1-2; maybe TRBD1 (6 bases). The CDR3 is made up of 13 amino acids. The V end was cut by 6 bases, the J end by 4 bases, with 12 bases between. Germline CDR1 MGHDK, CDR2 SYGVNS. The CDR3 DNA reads TGTGCCAGCAGCTTCGGCAGGGGCTATGGCTACACCTTC. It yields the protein CASSFGRGYGYTF.

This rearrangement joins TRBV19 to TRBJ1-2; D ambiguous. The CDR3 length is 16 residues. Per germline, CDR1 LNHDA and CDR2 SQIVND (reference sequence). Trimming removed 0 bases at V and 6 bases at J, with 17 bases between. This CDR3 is CASSIDLSPPPNGYTF. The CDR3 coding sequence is TGTGCCAGTAGTATAGATCTCAGCCCCCCCCCAAATGGCTACACCTTC. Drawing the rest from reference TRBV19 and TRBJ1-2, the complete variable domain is DGGITQSPKYLFRKEGQNVTLSCEQNLNHDAMYWYRQDPGQGLRLIYYSQIVNDFQKGDIAEGYSVSREKKESFPLTVTSAQKNPTAFYLCASSIDLSPPPNGYTFGSGTRLTVV.